The 6 T cell receptor beta chains presented below share a single source sample, sequenced in a study of tumor-infiltrating lymphocytes in primary liver carcinoma. From around 500 ng of total RNA, TCR beta-specific cDNA was reverse-transcribed using a constant-region primer. Three rounds of nested multiplex PCR with slightly modified ARM-PCR produced TCR beta libraries. TRBV1-TRBV30 forward primers paired with a C-beta reverse primer drove the first two PCR rounds, roughly 9 cycles each. TCRdb analysed the multiplex PCR reads with MiXCR anew, one entry per CDR3 protein. This sample carries under 45,000 distinct CDR3 sequences, roughly 73% of them seen once, and the ten largest clones take 15% to 20%. For each extraction, RNA and DNA were obtained together from about 20-30 mg of unsorted bulk tissue. Sequencing used liver tumor tissue from sampling region 2. The subset is: tumor region T2, inferior pole. Every receptor here comes from a middle-aged man with primary liver carcinoma and hepatitis B virus infection.

This clonotype came up many times. The chain couples TRBV6-2 or TRBV6-3 to TRBJ2-1; no definite D call. Per germline, CDR1 MNHEY and CDR2 SVGEGT. V was trimmed by 10 bases and J by 7 bases, leaving 17 bases between them. CDR3 length: 13 amino acids. CDR3 in amino acids: CATWFGVWNEQFF. CDR3 nucleotides: TGTGCCACCTGGTTCGGAGTCTGGAATGAGCAGTTCTTC.

With respect to this clonotype: An end of the junction does not agree with germline; a read error may underlie this. Here the CDR3 reads CAINRTSGGGTVTQYF. CDR3 in DNA: TGTGCCATCAATCGGACTAGCGGGGGTGGCACAGTTACGCAGTATTTT. This chain links TRBV10-3 with TRBJ2-3; TRBD2 agrees at 13 bases. The CDR3 extends over 16 amino acids. Germline V CDR1 and CDR2: ENHRY, SYGVKD.

This clonotype has at least ten counts. This could be a read error, since a much larger clone is one nucleotide away. The chain couples TRBV6-2 or TRBV6-3 to TRBJ2-7; possible D gene TRBD2, 5 bases. This CDR3 has 11 amino acids. Germline V gives CDR1 MNHEY, CDR2 SVGEGT. Here the CDR3 reads CAGSAGYGQYF. The CDR3 DNA reads TGTGCCGGGTCGGCGGGCTACGGGCAGTACTTC.

With respect to this clonotype: A read error may account for a junction end that differs from germline. This sequence joins TRBV11-2 and TRBJ2-1, with 8 bases matching TRBD2. The length of the CDR3 is 15 residues. Germline V gene data show CDR1 as SGHAT and CDR2 as FQNNGV. Written as DNA, the CDR3 is TGTGCCAGCAGCCCGGGACTAGTGGGACTCAATGAGCAGTTATTC. It translates to CASSPGLVGLNEQLF.

This clonotype was observed at least ten times. The chain links TRBV10-3 to TRBJ2-3, with TRBD2 matching 11 bases. V lost 5 bases, J lost 1 base, and 8 bases stayed unmatched. The CDR3 spans 17 residues. Germline lookup yields CDR1 ENHRY and CDR2 SYGVKD. The chain's CDR3 is CAISSRTSGSGTDTQYF. DNA for the CDR3: TGTGCCATCAGTTCCCGAACTAGCGGGAGTGGCACAGATACGCAGTATTTT.

This chain connects TRBV12-3 or TRBV12-4 to TRBJ1-5; TRBD1 is a possible D gene (5 bases). The CDR3 has 15 residues. V shed 9 bases and J shed 5 bases, with 20 bases lying between them. The CDR3 DNA reads as TGTGCCAGGACGCGGGGCACTGCAATAGATCAGCCCCAGCATTTT. Protein sequence: CARTRGTAIDQPQHF.